The present T cell receptor (beta chain) was sequenced within a study of sequential checkpoint blockade in melanoma. On the study more broadly: First-line arms were nivolumab then ipilimumab, or the reverse, randomized 1:1. After both sequences, patients received maintenance nivolumab.

Produced via immunoSEQ multiplex PCR; TCRdb's table is partial and in-frame only. The sample yields roughly 30,000 clones, 83% seen once. The treatment denotes: randomized to nivolumab then ipilimumab (arm A) or the reverse (arm B). No patient had prior DNA-damaging chemotherapy. From thawed PBMCs, live CD3+CD8+ cells negative for CD19 and CD56 were sorted. From germline, CDR1 is MDHEN and CDR2 SYDVKM. The CDR3 has 13 amino acids. The V end lost 2 bases, the J end lost 0 bases, and 4 bases lay between the germline ends. The sequence was collected from a human donor with melanoma. The specimen was CD8+ T cells sorted from blood (inferred from file names), collected from a patient given nivolumab and ipilimumab in sequence. V usage is TRBV28 and J usage is TRBJ1-1; no firm D call. The CDR3 loop is CASSLTVNTEAFF. CDR3 in DNA: TGTGCCAGCAGTTTAACGGTGAACACTGAAGCTTTCTTT.